Detailed here is one TCR beta chain. Antigen unknown. These data originate in a study of CD8+ T cells in alopecia areata. Noted treatment: oral pan-JAK inhibitor, 5-10 mg twice daily. Those with alopecia areata gave lesional scalp punch biopsies and peripheral blood. Cell sorting on a FACSAria was used to separate CD4+ and CD8+ T cells from the PBMCs. Findings of the study overall: Especially in alopecia totalis/universalis, lesional scalp showed greater clonality than normal scalp did. Association of baseline CD8+ expansion with response is uncertain owing to one nonresponder.

Isolated RNA was reverse transcribed into cDNA used as the sequencing template. The assay was immunoSEQ multiplex PCR, and TCRdb's table has in-frame clones only and misses some. This repertoire shows about 120,000 clones, 50% to 55% found once; its top ten account for just over 0.45%. Sample: CD4+ T cells sorted from blood, taken at week 4, from a patient treated with tofacitinib. The receptor was isolated from a human donor with alopecia areata.

The CDR3 DNA reads TGTGCCTGGTCGATTCCGGGACAGGGACATAGCAATCAGCCCCAGCATTTT. Amino acid sequence: CAWSIPGQGHSNQPQHF. The chain couples TRBV30 to TRBJ1-5, with 9 positions matching TRBD1. With 5 bases clipped from V and 0 bases from J, the junction kept 11 bases outside the gene matches. Germline lookup yields CDR1 GTSNPN and CDR2 SVGIG (reference sequence). The CDR3 covers 17 residues.